A single sample is the source of the 32 T cell receptor beta chains below, sequenced in a study of blood T cell repertoires in COVID-19. The data were produced by immunoSEQ multiplex PCR, yet TCRdb's version contains in-frame clones alone and is incomplete. The sample yields 230,000 or so clones, about 91% seen once. Sequencing used PBMCs or T cells enriched from blood (not recorded which). The receptor source for this set is a woman aged 45-59 years with acute COVID-19.

This sequence joins TRBV27 and TRBJ1-6; D gene ambiguous. With 4 bases removed from V and 0 bases from J, the gap between germline ends came to 10 bases. CDR3 length equals 16 residues. Germline lookup yields CDR1 MNHEY and CDR2 SMNVEV (reference sequence). CDR3 region: CASSSVGSSYNSPLHF. In nucleotides, the CDR3 is TGTGCCAGCAGTTCAGTTGGGAGCTCCTATAATTCACCCCTCCACTTT.

V is TRBV6-5 and J is TRBJ1-5; D may be TRBD1 (6 bases). CDR1 and CDR2 (germline): MNHEY, SVGAGI. The CDR3 is 15 amino acids. With 5 bases removed from V and 6 bases from J, the gap between germline ends came to 17 bases. CDR3 nucleotides: TGTGCCAGCAGTCCCCTGGGGAGGGGGACTCAGCCCCAGCATTTT. Encoded protein: CASSPLGRGTQPQHF.

The V call is TRBV3-1 (or the pseudogene TRBV3-2), the J call TRBJ2-5, with D unclear. Germline values: CDR1 LGHDT, CDR2 YNNKEL (reference sequence). The CDR3 is made up of 15 amino acids. The germline V and J ends were trimmed by 5 bases and 2 bases, with 15 bases remaining between them. The DNA of the CDR3 is TGTGCCAGCAGCTCCCATCGTTCCCGGCAAGAGACCCAGTACTTC. Translation: CASSSHRSRQETQYF.

The chain employs TRBV7-3 and TRBJ2-7; 9 bases map to TRBD1. The CDR3 runs to 15 residues. Germline assignment: CDR1 SGHTA and CDR2 FQGTGA. The V segment lost 5 bases and the J segment 2 bases; nucleotides outside the gene matches: 7. The CDR3 DNA reads TGTGCCAGCAGCCCGGGACAGGGATCGGCCTACGAGCAGTACTTC. As protein: CASSPGQGSAYEQYF.

The DNA for the CDR3 is TGTGCCACCAGCAGAGATAGGACAGCTAACACTGAAGCTTTCTTT. Protein product: CATSRDRTANTEAFF. V is TRBV15 and J is TRBJ1-1, with a weak D call TRBD1 (6 bases). The V and J ends lost 0 bases and 2 bases respectively, with 10 bases between them. The CDR3 runs 15 residues. Germline V CDR1 and CDR2: LNHNV, YYDKDF (reference sequence).

This clone was seen just once. V is TRBV7-2 and J is TRBJ1-2, with 9 bases identical to TRBD1. Germline V gives CDR1 SGHTA, CDR2 FQGNSA. The CDR3 consists of 15 residues. Trimming removed 3 bases from V and 4 bases from J; junction bases left unmatched: 6. The CDR3 DNA reads as TGTGCCAGCAGCTTCTGGGACAGGGACCTCTATGGCTACACCTTC. Protein: CASSFWDRDLYGYTF.

The V call is TRBV5-1, the J call TRBJ1-1, with TRBD1 matching over 11 bases. Trimming cost V 4 bases and J 4 bases; bases outside gene matches: 6. Looked up from germline, CDR1 is SGHRS and CDR2 is YFSETQ. The CDR3 is made up of 15 amino acids. The CDR3 nucleotides are TGCGCCAGCAGCCCGGACAGGGGGCTCCTCACTGAAGCTTTCTTT. The encoded protein is CASSPDRGLLTEAFF.

This chain links TRBV12-3 or TRBV12-4 with TRBJ2-1; possible D gene TRBD2, 5 bases. The CDR3 loop spans 13 amino acids. Trimming left V 4 bases short and J 6 bases short, with 10 bases between. Here the CDR3 DNA reads TGTGCCAGCAGTTCGGAAGCGGTCAATGAGCAGTTCTTC. Its protein product is CASSSEAVNEQFF.

V usage is TRBV7-9 and J usage is TRBJ2-1, with 8 bases lining up with TRBD1. CDR3 size: 13 residues. V gave up 2 bases and J gave up 6 bases; unmatched junction bases: 0. Germline V gives CDR1 SEHNR, CDR2 FQNEAQ (reference sequence). In DNA form, the CDR3 reads TGTGCCAGCAGCTTAACAGGGGGCAATGAGCAGTTCTTC. This translates into CASSLTGGNEQFF.

The table lists this clone with a count of one. The chain joins TRBV12-3 or TRBV12-4 to TRBJ2-7; D not resolved. Trimming left V 2 bases short and J 5 bases short, with 4 bases between. CDR3 length: 11 residues. CDR3 DNA sequence: TGTGCCAGCAGTTTATCTCACGAGCAGTACTTC. Residues: CASSLSHEQYF.

This clone was counted a single time. V and J are TRBV7-9 and TRBJ1-3, with 12 bases fitting TRBD1. The CDR3 spans 16 residues. CDR1 is SEHNR, CDR2 FQNEAQ, per germline (reference sequence). After removal of 4 bases from V and 4 bases from J, the junction contained 5 bases not matched to a gene. The CDR3 loop is CASSSGDRGLGNTIYF. DNA of the CDR3: TGTGCCAGCAGCTCCGGGGACAGGGGGCTCGGAAACACCATATATTTT.

The chain uses TRBV3-1 (or the pseudogene TRBV3-2) and TRBJ2-7, with 8 bases aligning to TRBD1. The V and J ends lost 0 bases and 4 bases, in that order; junction bases with no gene match: 8. Germline CDR1 is LGHDT and CDR2 is YNNKEL (reference sequence). The CDR3 has 16 residues. The CDR3 nucleotides are TGTGCCAGCAGCCAAGATTGGGCAGGGGGCCGTTACGAGCAGTACTTC. Its protein is CASSQDWAGGRYEQYF.

V gene TRBV9 combines with J gene TRBJ2-1; 14 nucleotides match TRBD2. The CDR3 totals 17 residues. Trimming removed 3 bases from V and 0 bases from J; junction bases left unmatched: 2. CDR1 and CDR2 from the germline V gene are SGDLS and YYNGEE. CDR3 region: CASSEGTSGSSYNEQFF. The CDR3 bases are TGTGCCAGCAGCGAGGGGACTAGCGGGAGCTCCTACAATGAGCAGTTCTTC.

The chain has TRBV27 and TRBJ2-7; 7 bases match TRBD2. Trimming took 3 bases from V and 5 from J; bases not matched to a gene: 4. There are 13 residues in the CDR3. CDR1 is MNHEY and CDR2 is SMNVEV in the germline V gene (reference sequence). CDR3 amino acids: CASSLGRANEQYF. The CDR3 DNA reads TGTGCCAGCAGTTTGGGGAGGGCCAACGAGCAGTACTTC.

The chain recombines TRBV28 with TRBJ2-1; 12 positions agree with TRBD1. The CDR3 is 13 amino acids. Germline loops: CDR1 MDHEN, CDR2 SYDVKM. V was clipped by 4 bases and J by 13 bases; unmatched bases: 5. DNA of the CDR3: TGTGCCAGCAGTTCGGGACAGGGGGCTAAACAGTTCTTC. Amino acids: CASSSGQGAKQFF.

This clone showed up just once. This chain links TRBV7-9 with TRBJ1-4; 9 bases map to TRBD1. Per the germline V gene, CDR1 is SEHNR and CDR2 is FQNEAQ (reference sequence). Trimming removed 5 bases from V and 2 bases from J; junction bases left unmatched: 12. The CDR3 consists of 18 residues. The CDR3 DNA reads as TGTGCCAGCAGCCCAACACCGGGACAGGGCATGACTAATGAAAAACTGTTTTTT. This codes for CASSPTPGQGMTNEKLFF.

This sequence joins TRBV5-6 and TRBJ1-1; no clear D gene. Trimming left V 0 bases short and J 1 base short, with 13 bases between. CDR3 length: 16 amino acids. Germline CDR1 reads SGHDT; CDR2 reads YYEEEE. For the CDR3, the DNA is TGTGCCAGCAGCTTGGCCTTGGGCTCTACGAACACTGAAGCTTTCTTT. Amino acids: CASSLALGSTNTEAFF.

The chain carries TRBV2 and TRBJ2-1; D might be TRBD1 (5 bases). The V end lost 1 base, the J end lost 10 bases, and 5 bases lay between the germline ends. This CDR3 comprises 11 residues. In germline, CDR1 is SNHLY, CDR2 FYNNEI. The CDR3 region has the DNA TGTGCCAGCAGTGAAGAGGGGGAGCAGTTCTTC. Its translation: CASSEEGEQFF.

This clone occurred once. The chain carries TRBV7-9 and TRBJ1-2, with a weak D call TRBD1 (6 bases). Germline V gene data show CDR1 as SEHNR and CDR2 as FQNEAQ (reference sequence). There are 14 residues in the CDR3. V lost 1 base and J lost 4, with 10 bases in between. The CDR3: CASSLVAGAYGYTF. For the CDR3, the DNA is TGTGCCAGCAGCTTAGTCGCAGGGGCCTATGGCTACACCTTC.

The chain is built from TRBV2 and TRBJ2-7, with 11 bases aligning to TRBD1. Germline-derived CDR1 and CDR2 are SNHLY and FYNNEI. The CDR3 has 17 amino acids. The V gene end was trimmed by 9 bases and the J gene end by 2 bases; junction bases not matched to a gene: 15. Written as DNA, the CDR3 is TGTGCCAGTGGGGAGGACAGGGGGCAGCGGAGGACCTACGAGCAGTACTTC. It codes for CASGEDRGQRRTYEQYF.

The rearrangement joins TRBV28 to TRBJ1-1, with 8 nucleotides matching TRBD1. There are 15 residues in the CDR3. With 8 bases clipped from V and 4 bases from J, the junction kept 12 bases outside the gene matches. Germline V gene lookup returns CDR1 MDHEN and CDR2 SYDVKM. CDR3 bases: TGTGCCAGCCTCACCCAGGGGGCGAGGAGCACTGAAGCTTTCTTT. As protein: CASLTQGARSTEAFF.

The chain links TRBV27 to TRBJ1-2; 9 bases fit TRBD1. CDR1 is MNHEY, CDR2 SMNVEV, per germline (reference sequence). J lost 8 bases, V lost 5 bases, and 12 bases had no gene match. The CDR3 covers 15 residues. CDR3 nucleotide sequence: TGTGCCAGCAGTCGGGGGACAGGGCGCCCCTCAGGCTACACCTTC. Translated, it gives CASSRGTGRPSGYTF.

CDR3 sequence (DNA): TGTGCCAGCAGTTACTCCTGGGCGGGGAATTCACCCCTCCACTTT. Amino acid sequence: CASSYSWAGNSPLHF. V usage is TRBV6-5 and J usage is TRBJ1-6; D remains unclear. Deletions cut 0 bases from V and 7 bases from J, with 10 bases between. There are 15 residues in the CDR3. In germline, CDR1 is MNHEY, CDR2 SVGAGI.

The chain joins TRBV6-1 to TRBJ2-3; D is unclear. V lost 2 bases, J lost 4 bases, and 10 bases lay in between. The CDR3 is 14 amino acids. Germline V gives CDR1 MNHNS, CDR2 SASEGT. The CDR3 nucleotides read TGTGCCAGCAGTGAACCCAGCAGCGCAGATACGCAGTATTTT. Translation gives CASSEPSSADTQYF.

DNA for the CDR3: TGTGCCAGCAGCCCCGGGGGAAACACCATATATTTT. Translation gives CASSPGGNTIYF. This chain uses TRBV9 with TRBJ1-3; no clear D. Per the germline V gene, CDR1 is SGDLS and CDR2 is YYNGEE. This CDR3 has 12 amino acids. Trimming pared 4 bases from V and 4 bases from J, leaving 6 bases between.

The chain couples TRBV7-2 to TRBJ2-7; perhaps TRBD2 as D (6 bases). CDR3 length: 12 residues. Looked up from germline, CDR1 is SGHTA and CDR2 is FQGNSA. V lost 3 bases and J 6 bases, leaving 9 bases between the germline ends. Written as DNA, the CDR3 is TGTGCCAGCAGCTTGGAGGGCTTCGAGCAGTACTTC. Its protein product is CASSLEGFEQYF.

The chain is built from TRBV5-1 and TRBJ2-5; D perhaps matches TRBD1 (6 bases). The CDR3 consists of 16 residues. The ends were cut back, 1 base at V and 4 bases at J, with 17 bases in the middle. Looked up from germline, CDR1 is SGHRS and CDR2 is YFSETQ. The CDR3 region is CASSLSRDTMGETQYF. For the CDR3, the DNA is TGCGCCAGCAGCTTGTCCCGGGACACCATGGGAGAGACCCAGTACTTC.

The chain combines TRBV30 with TRBJ1-5, with 7 positions matching TRBD1. Per germline, CDR1 GTSNPN and CDR2 SVGIG (reference sequence). The CDR3 extends over 14 amino acids. The V segment lost 4 bases and the J segment 2 bases; nucleotides outside the gene matches: 5. The CDR3 loop reads CAWTDRARNQPQHF. Here the CDR3 DNA reads TGTGCCTGGACAGACAGGGCACGCAATCAGCCCCAGCATTTT.

This rearrangement joins TRBV19 to TRBJ2-4, with 9 bases aligning to TRBD1. The junction had 5 bases not matched to a gene; V was cut back by 5 bases and J by 0 bases. Looked up from germline, CDR1 is LNHDA and CDR2 is SQIVND (reference sequence). CDR3 length: 16 amino acids. As DNA, the CDR3 is TGTGCCAGTAGTTACAGGGGGCTTCTAGCCAAAAACATTCAGTACTTC. Translated, it gives CASSYRGLLAKNIQYF.

This rearrangement joins TRBV19 to TRBJ2-2, with TRBD1 identical over 7 bases. Losses at the gene ends were 10 bases for V and 6 bases for J; bases not matched to a gene: 14. Per germline, CDR1 LNHDA and CDR2 SQIVND (reference sequence). This CDR3 contains 15 residues. The CDR3 loop is CAIAEGAGVAGELFF. CDR3 nucleotide sequence: TGTGCCATTGCTGAGGGGGCAGGGGTTGCCGGGGAGCTGTTTTTT.

The chain joins TRBV20-1 to TRBJ2-1, with a tentative D call TRBD2 (5 bases). The CDR3 spans 10 residues. With 7 bases removed from V and 8 bases from J, the gap between germline ends came to 9 bases. Germline V gene lookup returns CDR1 DFQATT and CDR2 SNEGSKA (reference sequence). The CDR3 nucleotides read TGCAGTGGGGAGTTGGATGAGCAGTTCTTC. Translation: CSGELDEQFF.

The CDR3 DNA is TGCAGCGGAGTGACAGCTTTGAACACTGAAGCTTTCTTT. Translation gives CSGVTALNTEAFF. The rearrangement links TRBV29-1 to TRBJ1-1; possibly TRBD1 for D (5 bases). V lost 7 bases and J 0 bases, leaving 12 bases between the germline ends. Germline values: CDR1 SQVTM, CDR2 ANQGSEA. The CDR3 is 13 amino acids.